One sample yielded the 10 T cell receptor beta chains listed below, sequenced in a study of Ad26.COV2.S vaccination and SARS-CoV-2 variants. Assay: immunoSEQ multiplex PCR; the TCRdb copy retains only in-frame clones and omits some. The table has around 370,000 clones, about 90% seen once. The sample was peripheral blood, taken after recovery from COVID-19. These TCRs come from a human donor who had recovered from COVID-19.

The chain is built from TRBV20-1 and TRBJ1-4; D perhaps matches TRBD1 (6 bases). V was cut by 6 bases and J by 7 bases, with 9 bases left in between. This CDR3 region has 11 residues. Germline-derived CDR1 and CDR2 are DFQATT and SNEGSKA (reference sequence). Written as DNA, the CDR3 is TGCAGTGCCGCCAGGGGTGAAAAACTGTTTTTT. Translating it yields CSAARGEKLFF.

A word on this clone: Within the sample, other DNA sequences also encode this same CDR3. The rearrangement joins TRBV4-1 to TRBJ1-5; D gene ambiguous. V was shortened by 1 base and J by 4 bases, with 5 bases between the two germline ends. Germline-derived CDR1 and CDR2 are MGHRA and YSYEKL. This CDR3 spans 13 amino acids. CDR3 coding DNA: TGCGCCAGCAGCCAAGTGGTTAATCAGCCCCAGCATTTT. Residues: CASSQVVNQPQHF.

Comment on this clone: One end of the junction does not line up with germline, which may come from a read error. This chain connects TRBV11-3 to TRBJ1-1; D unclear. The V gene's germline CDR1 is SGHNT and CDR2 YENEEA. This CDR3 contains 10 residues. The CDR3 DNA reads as TGTGCCAGCAGCGCACCTCTACCCCCCTTT. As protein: CASSAPLPPF.

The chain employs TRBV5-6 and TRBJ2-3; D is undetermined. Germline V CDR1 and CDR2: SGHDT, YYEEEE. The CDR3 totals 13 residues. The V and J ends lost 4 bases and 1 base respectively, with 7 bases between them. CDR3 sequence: CASSPQGTDTQYF. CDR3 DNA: TGTGCCAGCAGCCCGCAGGGCACAGATACGCAGTATTTT.

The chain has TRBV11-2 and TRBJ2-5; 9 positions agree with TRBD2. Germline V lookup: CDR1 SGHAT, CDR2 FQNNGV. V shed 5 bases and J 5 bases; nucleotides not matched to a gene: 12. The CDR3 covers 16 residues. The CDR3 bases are TGTGCCAGCAGCCTCCGCAGCGGGGGGAAAATGGAGACCCAGTACTTC. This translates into CASSLRSGGKMETQYF.

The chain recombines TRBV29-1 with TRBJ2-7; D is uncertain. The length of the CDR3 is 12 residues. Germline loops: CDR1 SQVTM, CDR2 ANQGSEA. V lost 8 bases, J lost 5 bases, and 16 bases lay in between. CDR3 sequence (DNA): TGCAGCTTTAGATATTCGAGCCACGAGCAGTACTTC. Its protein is CSFRYSSHEQYF.

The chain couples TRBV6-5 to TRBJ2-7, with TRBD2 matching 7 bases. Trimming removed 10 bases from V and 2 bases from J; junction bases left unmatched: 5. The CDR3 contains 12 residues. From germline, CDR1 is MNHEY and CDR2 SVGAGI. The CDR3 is CAIGAGAYEQYF. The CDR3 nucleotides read TGTGCCATCGGTGCGGGGGCCTACGAGCAGTACTTC.

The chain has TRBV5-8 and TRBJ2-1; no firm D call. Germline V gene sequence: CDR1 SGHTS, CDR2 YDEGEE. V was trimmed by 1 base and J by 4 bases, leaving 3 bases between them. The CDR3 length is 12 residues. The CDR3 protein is CASSLLYNEQFF. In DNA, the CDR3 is TGTGCCAGCAGCTTGTTGTACAATGAGCAGTTCTTC. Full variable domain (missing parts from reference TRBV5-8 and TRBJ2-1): EAGVTQSPTHLIKTRGQQATLRCSPISGHTSVYWYQQALGLGLQFLLWYDEGEERNRGNFPPRFSGRQFPNYSSELNVNALELEDSALYLCASSLLYNEQFFGPGTRLTVL.

The CDR3 DNA reads TGTGCCAGCAGTGCCGGGACATCCACTGAAAAACTGTTTTTT. It specifies CASSAGTSTEKLFF. The rearrangement links TRBV9 to TRBJ1-4, with D possibly TRBD1 on 6 matching bases. The CDR3 totals 14 residues. V was pared by 5 bases and J by 7 bases, with 15 bases between. Germline CDR1 reads SGDLS; CDR2 reads YYNGEE. The full variable domain, rest sourced from reference TRBV9 and TRBJ1-4, is DSGVTQTPKHLITATGQRVTLRCSPRSGDLSVYWYQQSLDQGLQFLIQYYNGEERAKGNILERFSAQQFPDLHSELNLSSLELGDSALYFCASSAGTSTEKLFFGSGTQLSVL.

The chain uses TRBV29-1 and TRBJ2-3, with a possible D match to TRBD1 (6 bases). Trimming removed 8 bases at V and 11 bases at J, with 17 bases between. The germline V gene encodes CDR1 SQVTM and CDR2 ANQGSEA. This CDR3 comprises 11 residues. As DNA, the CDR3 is TGCAGCACGTTGCGGGCAGGGGAGCAGTATTTT. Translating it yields CSTLRAGEQYF.